This TCR beta chain was documented in a study of T cells after yellow fever vaccination. On the study more broadly: Preparation used SMART-Seq v4 Ultra Low Input for the low-cell-number fractions. General study results and limits: After the booster, 96% of CD4 and 88% of CD8 primary-response clones were re-detected.

Looked up from germline, CDR1 is DFQATT and CDR2 is SNEGSKA (reference sequence). Trimming removed 2 bases at V and 0 bases at J, with 12 bases between. The CDR3 has 15 amino acids. In this sample, this clonotype turned up a few times. Its antigen is unidentified. TCR cDNA was made by 5'RACE template switching, adding a universal primer site and UMIs. TCRdb re-analysed the 5' RACE reads in MiXCR, keeping a single row per CDR3 protein. The sample shows 250,000 or so distinct CDR3 sequences, roughly 7.2% of them seen only once. Sequencing was performed on CD4+ T cells sorted from PBMCs, taken 15 days after the yellow fever booster vaccination. V is TRBV20-1 and J is TRBJ2-3, with D tentatively TRBD1 or TRBD2 (6 bases each). The clonotype was recovered from a man aged 25 to 40 who received the YFV17D yellow fever vaccine. CDR3 nucleotide sequence: TGCAGTGCTAGAACACCGGGGGCTAGCACAGATACGCAGTATTTT. This sequence encodes CSARTPGASTDTQYF.